This TCR beta chain was sequenced during a study of blood T cells in healthy people across ages. Whole-study results and caveats: In older individuals, TCR beta diversity per million T cells was lower, falling roughly linearly with age. Estimated diversity, derived from one million T cells, was regarded as an underestimate.

The donors, healthy Caucasians from Russia, were aged about 6 to 90. Per individual sample, total RNA of at least 5.5 micrograms was extracted. V lost 8 bases and J 2 bases, leaving 19 bases between the germline ends. CDR1 MDHEN and CDR2 SYDVKM come from the germline V gene. The CDR3 contains 16 residues. Through a sample-barcoded 5' primer and a J-beta primer mix, a second PCR was run for about 6 to 11 cycles. TCRdb re-derived calls from the 5' RACE reads in MiXCR, one entry per CDR3 protein. The data show 1.5 million to 2 million distinct CDR3 sequences, 28% seen once. This clonotype has more than one count but fewer than ten. Its antigen is undetermined.

The sequenced sample consisted of blood. This TCR was sampled from a woman aged 25 to 39 in good health. This chain joins TRBV28 and TRBJ2-1; D is perhaps TRBD1 or TRBD2 (5 bases each). The CDR3 is CASSMTRGGTYNEQFF. The CDR3 coding sequence is TGTGCCAGCTCCATGACCCGTGGGGGAACCTACAATGAGCAGTTCTTC.